Listed here are 22 T cell receptor beta chains from one sample, sequenced in a study of T cell repertoires in cytomegalovirus infection. TCRdb fed the reads into MiXCR, producing one record per CDR3 protein. The table has some 270,000 distinct CDR3 sequences, around 20% seen once. Their antigens remain unidentified. The sample here was cultured PBMCs, taken from culture after CMV antigen stimulation. The receptors were gathered from a human donor in good health (CMV status not recorded). Some clones in this sample may be carry-over from other donors' samples.

This clonotype was seen more than once but under ten times. J is TRBJ1-1 and V is TRBV9; D possibly corresponds to TRBD1 (5 bases). V was cut by 4 bases and J by 6 bases, with 16 bases left in between. Germline CDR1 and CDR2: SGDLS and YYNGEE. This CDR3 is built from 14 residues. The CDR3 region is CASSFLSGAAEAFF. The CDR3 DNA follows: TGTGCCAGCAGCTTTCTTTCTGGGGCGGCTGAAGCTTTCTTT.

In its sample, this clonotype was seen a few times. The chain has TRBV7-2 and TRBJ2-1; no clear D. This CDR3 is 14 amino acids long. Trimming cost V 2 bases and J 9 bases, with 14 bases left between them. Looked up from germline, CDR1 is SGHTA and CDR2 is FQGNSA. The DNA of the CDR3 is TGTGCCAGCAGCTTAACGAGAAAGCTGGGTGAGCAGTTCTTC. Translated: CASSLTRKLGEQFF.

The chain links TRBV6-2 or TRBV6-3 to TRBJ1-5; D is ambiguous. Germline V CDR1 and CDR2: MNHEY, SVGEGT. The CDR3 contains 16 residues. With 6 bases removed from V and 1 base from J, the gap between germline ends came to 16 bases. The CDR3 sequence: CASRPGRGRSNQPQHF. CDR3 sequence (DNA): TGTGCCAGCAGACCCGGACGAGGGAGGAGCAATCAGCCCCAGCATTTT.

This clonotype was seen at least ten times. The chain carries TRBV12-3 or TRBV12-4 and TRBJ2-1; TRBD2 matches at 10 bases. V was pared by 5 bases and J by 7 bases, with 14 bases of the junction left unmatched. This CDR3 has 17 residues. In DNA, the CDR3 is TGTGCCAGCAGTCCAGGGGCTAGCGGGAGAGGTTGGAATGAGCAGTTCTTC. Its protein is CASSPGASGRGWNEQFF.

The sample holds a few counts of this clonotype. V usage is TRBV20-1 and J usage is TRBJ2-5; D is unresolved. The CDR3 length is 14 residues. Germline V gene sequence: CDR1 DFQATT, CDR2 SNEGSKA (reference sequence). V lost 0 bases and J 1 base, leaving 9 bases between the germline ends. Here the CDR3 DNA reads TGCAGTGCTAGAGACAGAAGATTCCAAGAGACCCAGTACTTC. Translated, it gives CSARDRRFQETQYF.

The chain couples TRBV7-2 to TRBJ1-2; 12 bases line up with TRBD1. Germline V gene sequence: CDR1 SGHTA, CDR2 FQGNSA. Trimming at V came to 5 bases and at J to 7 bases, leaving 8 bases not matched to a gene. The length of the CDR3 is 15 residues. The DNA of the CDR3 is TGTGCCAGCAGCGCCGGGACAGGGGGCTTGCGTGGCTACACCTTC. Translation: CASSAGTGGLRGYTF.

This rearrangement joins TRBV18 to TRBJ1-1, with a possible D match to TRBD1 (5 bases). CDR3 length: 15 amino acids. Trimming stripped 6 bases from V and 1 base from J, with 15 bases between. Germline CDR1 and CDR2: KGHSH and LQKENI. The DNA for the CDR3 is TGTGCCAGCTCGCGCGACAGAGGAGGGAACACTGAAGCTTTCTTT. Protein product: CASSRDRGGNTEAFF.

This clonotype occurred many times. V and J are TRBV7-2 and TRBJ1-4; no firm D call. Trimming took 5 bases from V and 8 from J, leaving 9 bases between them. The CDR3 loop spans 12 amino acids. Germline CDR1 SGHTA, CDR2 FQGNSA. The CDR3 loop is CASSPGYEKLFF. CDR3 nucleotide sequence: TGTGCCAGCAGCCCGGGGTACGAAAAACTGTTTTTT. The full variable domain, rest sourced from reference TRBV7-2 and TRBJ1-4, is GAGVSQSPSNKVTEKGKDVELRCDPISGHTALYWYRQSLGQGLEFLIYFQGNSAPDKSGLPSDRFSAERTGGSVSTLTIQRTQQEDSAVYLCASSPGYEKLFFGSGTQLSVL.

This clonotype came up many times. The gene calls are TRBV7-6 and TRBJ2-3; the D gene is possibly TRBD1 (7 bases). With 8 bases removed from V and 4 bases from J, the gap between germline ends came to 16 bases. The length of the CDR3 is 14 residues. CDR1 and CDR2 (germline): SGHVS, FNYEAQ. The CDR3 loop reads CASSGGPGADTQYF. The CDR3 DNA sequence: TGTGCCAGCTCAGGGGGACCGGGAGCAGATACGCAGTATTTT.

In its sample, this clonotype was seen many times. The chain is built from TRBV12-3 or TRBV12-4 and TRBJ2-3; possible D gene TRBD1, 5 bases. The V end was cut by 5 bases, the J end by 4 bases, with 10 bases between. This CDR3 comprises 13 residues. This CDR3 reads CASSRAGSDTQYF. The CDR3 DNA reads TGTGCCAGCAGTCGCGCAGGGTCAGATACGCAGTATTTT.

This clonotype has only a few counts. The V call is TRBV7-9, the J call TRBJ1-5; D remains ambiguous. Germline CDR1 reads SEHNR; CDR2 reads FQNEAQ (reference sequence). The CDR3 has 11 residues. V lost 1 base to trimming and J lost 11 bases, with 6 bases between them. CDR3 sequence reads: CASSLDGSQHF. The CDR3 DNA follows: TGTGCCAGCAGCTTAGACGGGTCCCAGCATTTT.

This clonotype was counted only a few times. V gene TRBV2 combines with J gene TRBJ1-5; unclear D gene. Trimming removed 5 bases at V and 0 bases at J, with 11 bases between. CDR1 SNHLY and CDR2 FYNNEI come from the germline V gene. The CDR3 consists of 15 residues. CDR3 sequence (DNA): TGTGCCAGCAGTACCGGGCCAACTAGCAATCAGCCCCAGCATTTT. Protein sequence: CASSTGPTSNQPQHF.

This clonotype occurred many times. The V and J genes are TRBV7-2 and TRBJ2-3; TRBD2 matches at 9 bases. Germline V gives CDR1 SGHTA, CDR2 FQGNSA. The V and J ends lost 1 base and 2 bases, in that order; junction bases with no gene match: 7. The CDR3 sequence is 17 residues long. CDR3 sequence (DNA): TGTGCCAGCAGCTTAGAGACGACTAGCGGAGTCACAGATACGCAGTATTTT. Translating it yields CASSLETTSGVTDTQYF. The full variable domain, completed using reference TRBV7-2 and TRBJ2-3, is GAGVSQSPSNKVTEKGKDVELRCDPISGHTALYWYRQSLGQGLEFLIYFQGNSAPDKSGLPSDRFSAERTGGSVSTLTIQRTQQEDSAVYLCASSLETTSGVTDTQYFGPGTRLTVL.

V gene TRBV28 combines with J gene TRBJ2-7, with D maybe TRBD1 (6 bases). This CDR3 is 14 amino acids long. Trimming removed 2 bases at V and 4 bases at J, with 12 bases between. Germline V gene lookup returns CDR1 MDHEN and CDR2 SYDVKM. This chain's CDR3 is CASSLQGRGYEQYF. For the CDR3, the DNA is TGTGCCAGCAGTTTACAGGGGCGAGGATACGAGCAGTACTTC.

The chain carries TRBV7-9 and TRBJ1-2; no clear D gene. Germline V CDR1 and CDR2: SEHNR, FQNEAQ (reference sequence). V lost 4 bases, J lost 8 bases, and 20 bases lay in between. The CDR3 runs 15 residues. CDR3 loop: CASSSSRSDHRGYTF. Here the CDR3 DNA reads TGTGCCAGCAGCTCTTCCAGATCCGACCACCGAGGCTACACCTTC.

The genes are TRBV4-1 and TRBJ2-1; tentatively, D is TRBD2 (5 bases). The CDR3 runs 18 residues. Germline CDR1 is MGHRA and CDR2 is YSYEKL. V gave up 0 bases and J gave up 0 bases, with 15 bases separating them. The CDR3 sequence: CASSQDRNGMSSYNEQFF. The CDR3 DNA sequence: TGCGCCAGCAGCCAAGATCGTAACGGGATGAGCTCCTACAATGAGCAGTTCTTC.

The chain has TRBV28 and TRBJ1-1, with D perhaps matching TRBD1 (6 bases). The CDR3 is made up of 15 amino acids. Between the trimmed V and J ends, which lost 5 bases and 2 bases, there was a span of 15 bases. Germline CDR1 reads MDHEN; CDR2 reads SYDVKM. In nucleotides, the CDR3 is TGTGCCAGCAGTCCCTCGACAGGATCTAACACTGAAGCTTTCTTT. It yields the protein CASSPSTGSNTEAFF. Filled out from reference TRBV28 and TRBJ1-1, the complete variable domain reads DVKVTQSSRYLVKRTGEKVFLECVQDMDHENMFWYRQDPGLGLRLIYFSYDVKMKEKGDIPEGYSVSREKKERFSLILESASTNQTSMYLCASSPSTGSNTEAFFGQGTRLTVV.

The sample holds a few counts of this clonotype. The chain employs TRBV11-2 and TRBJ2-1, with D possibly TRBD2 on 6 matching bases. CDR1 is SGHAT, CDR2 FQNNGV, per germline. The CDR3 consists of 17 residues. V was cut by 4 bases and J by 2 bases, with 18 bases left in between. DNA of the CDR3: TGTGCCAGCAGCTCGTCCGGACATTTAGCGGCCTACAATGAGCAGTTCTTC. This translates into CASSSSGHLAAYNEQFF.

This clonotype has a handful of counts. The rearrangement uses TRBV18 and TRBJ1-5, with D perhaps matching TRBD1 (6 bases). The CDR3 is made up of 14 amino acids. Germline V gene lookup returns CDR1 KGHSH and CDR2 LQKENI. The V gene lost 8 bases and the J gene lost 2 bases, with 13 bases spanning the gap. The CDR3 region is CASAVGGGNQPQHF. In DNA, the CDR3 is TGTGCCAGCGCCGTCGGGGGCGGCAATCAGCCCCAGCATTTT. The entire variable domain, with the rest obtained from reference TRBV18 and TRBJ1-5, is as follows: NAGVMQNPRHLVRRRGQEARLRCSPMKGHSHVYWYRQLPEEGLKFMVYLQKENIIDESGMPKERFSAEFPKEGPSILRIQQVVRGDSAAYFCASAVGGGNQPQHFGDGTRLSIL.

In this sample, this clonotype turned up many times. The rearrangement uses TRBV12-3 or TRBV12-4 and TRBJ2-2; no definite D call. V was clipped by 3 bases and J by 1 base, with 9 bases between them. This CDR3 contains 15 residues. This CDR3 reads CASSFYQRNTGELFF. CDR3 in DNA: TGTGCCAGCAGTTTTTACCAGCGGAACACCGGGGAGCTGTTTTTT.

The sample holds many counts of this clonotype. In DNA, the CDR3 is TGTGCCAGCAGCCACGGGGGGAATCAAGAGACCCAGTACTTC. Translating gives CASSHGGNQETQYF. The gene calls are TRBV7-8 and TRBJ2-5; 7 nucleotides align to TRBD2. The CDR3 loop spans 14 amino acids. V lost 5 bases and J lost 2; bases outside the gene matches: 5. The V gene's germline CDR1 is SGHVS and CDR2 FQNEAQ.

This clonotype was detected only a few times. This chain links TRBV7-6 with TRBJ2-2; 9 nucleotides line up with TRBD2. This CDR3 region has 15 residues. Germline-derived CDR1 and CDR2 are SGHVS and FNYEAQ. V was pared by 5 bases and J by 7 bases, with 8 bases of the junction left unmatched. Here the CDR3 reads CASSPTSGSNGELFF. DNA of the CDR3: TGTGCCAGCAGCCCGACTAGCGGATCTAACGGGGAGCTGTTTTTT.